This paragraph reports one TCR beta chain. What it binds is not known. This record belongs to a study of cytomegalovirus exposure and HLA in healthy donors. Overall study context: Most genotyped donors, approximately 81% of 300 to 400, had Caucasian-associated genetic ancestry. Study-wide points: Further analysis was carried out later, and it showed several of the most significant clusters appearing linked to common viral pathogens. The study labeled around 160 TCR beta chains cytomegalovirus-associated.

Amplification used 60 Vbeta primers and 13 Jbeta primers. Using immunoSEQ multiplex PCR, the repertoire was profiled, and TCRdb retains in-frame clones only, with some absent. The profile shows 120,000 or so clones, 80% of them singletons. CDR3 length: 19 residues. Material: PBMCs. V is TRBV21-1 and J is TRBJ1-1; the table names TRBD1, a call not compared with the DNA. TRBV21-1 corresponds to a pseudogene. This TCR was sampled from a man aged 35 to 55 in good health and CMV-seronegative. In nucleotides, the CDR3 is TGTGCCAGCAGCCCCCAGGGGGGCGACGGGAGTAACATGAACACTGAAGCTTTCTTT. Translation: CASSPQGGDGSNMNTEAFF.